The entry below describes one T cell receptor (beta chain). Its antigen is still unknown. Distinct nucleotide sequences in the sample also encode this CDR3. CDR3 length: 13 amino acids. Germline CDR1 SGHDT, CDR2 YYEEEE. Between the trimmed V and J ends, which lost 5 bases and 11 bases, there was a span of 19 bases. Libraries were prepared by immunoSEQ multiplex PCR; TCRdb keeps only in-frame clonotypes and omits some of them. The sample records around 29,000 clones, roughly 80% being singletons. This entry comes from a study of radiation and T cells in renal cell carcinoma. Documented time point: blood 4 weeks post-SBRT, at nephrectomy. Noted treatment: 15 Gy SBRT to primary tumor, nephrectomy 4 weeks later. Nephrectomy followed 15 Gy stereotactic body radiation by 4 weeks. Serial blood draws occurred at baseline and 2 and 4 weeks post-SBRT. The patient's renal cell carcinoma had clear cell pathology.

Overall study results and limits: From baseline, blood top tumor clonotypes peaked at 2 weeks post-radiation.

The source was blood, collected from a patient whose treatment included radiotherapy and nephrectomy. The TCR was taken from a man between 60 and 70 years old with renal cell carcinoma. J is TRBJ1-1 and V is TRBV5-6; D call uncertain. This CDR3 reads CASSWKSNTRAFF. CDR3 DNA: TGTGCCAGCAGTTGGAAATCTAACACTCGGGCTTTCTTT.